A selection of T cell receptor beta chains follows, all from one sample in a study of CD8+ T cells in alopecia areata. Data came from immunoSEQ multiplex PCR; TCRdb stores just in-frame clones and leaves some out. The table records more than 95,000 clones, 61% of them present only once. Sequenced here: CD4+ T cells sorted from blood, sampled at week 4, from a patient treated with tofacitinib. The receptor source for this set is a human donor with alopecia areata. CDR3s include the opening cysteine and the closing phenylalanine or tryptophan. The D gene is left open where the match is weak. Rows may omit the clone size; those that give it use once, few, many or a size class.

v_gene	d_gene	abundance	j_gene	CDR3nt	CDR3aa
TRBV11-1	TRBD1	NA	TRBJ2-1	TGTGCCAGCAGCTCAGGACAGGGTTTGGTCAATGAGCAGTTCTTC	CASSSGQGLVNEQFF
TRBV7-2	TRBD1	NA	TRBJ2-3	TGTGCCAGCAGCGGACGAGGGGGCTCAAGCACAGATACGCAGTATTTT	CASSGRGGSSTDTQYF
TRBV30	NA	NA	TRBJ2-3	TGTGCCTGGAGTATATCGGCAGATACGCAGTATTTT	CAWSISADTQYF
TRBV5-6	NA	NA	TRBJ2-7	TGTGCCAGCAGCCACTCCGGGACACAAACCTACGAGCAGTACTTC	CASSHSGTQTYEQYF
TRBV5-1	NA	NA	TRBJ1-1	TGCGCCAGCAGCCCTACAGGGCCGAACACTGAAGCTTTCTTT	CASSPTGPNTEAFF
TRBV30	TRBD2	NA	TRBJ2-1	TGTGCCTGGACCCCGGGACTAGCGATAAATGAGCAGTTCTTC	CAWTPGLAINEQFF
TRBV4-1	TRBD1	NA	TRBJ2-2	TGCGCCAGCAGCCAAGGGACAGGGGGAACCCTCCCCGGGGAGCTGTTTTTT	CASSQGTGGTLPGELFF
TRBV4-3	NA	NA	TRBJ2-3	TGCGCCAGCAGCCAAGATACGGTAGCTGCAGATACGCAGTATTTT	CASSQDTVAADTQYF
TRBV4-1	NA	once	TRBJ1-2	TGCGCCAGCAGCCAGTATACAACAGAGCCCTATGGCTACACCTTC	CASSQYTTEPYGYTF
TRBV30	NA	NA	TRBJ2-1	TGTGCCTGGAGTCAGGAGAGACTAGGGGGCAATGAGCAGTTCTTC	CAWSQERLGGNEQFF
TRBV14	NA	NA	TRBJ2-2	TGTGCCAGCAGCCAAGTTCAGACAAGCCGAGGGGAGCTGTTTTTT	CASSQVQTSRGELFF
TRBV9	TRBD2	few	TRBJ2-1	TGTGCCAGCAGCGTAGTAAGGTCTGGCGGGAGGGGGGAGCAGTTCTTC	CASSVVRSGGRGEQFF
TRBV2	NA	NA	TRBJ1-2	TGTGCCAGCAGGGCAGAAACATGGGGTGGCTACACCTTC	CASRAETWGGYTF
TRBV4-3	NA	NA	TRBJ2-7	TGCGCCAGCAGCCAAGAAGGGGGGCCCTCCTACGAGCAGTACTTC	CASSQEGGPSYEQYF
TRBV6-1	NA	few	TRBJ2-1	TGTGCCAGCAGTGAAATGTGGGATTACAATGAGCAGTTCTTC	CASSEMWDYNEQFF
TRBV29-1	NA	few	TRBJ2-5	TGCAGCGTTGCAGGGCTTGGAGAGACCCAGTACTTC	CSVAGLGETQYF
TRBV5-6	NA	once	TRBJ2-1	TGTGCCAGCAGCCCGATCAAAAAGGGTCCCACAGGCCATGAGCAGTTCTTC	CASSPIKKGPTGHEQFF
TRBV5-6	TRBD1	NA	TRBJ2-5	TGTGCCAGCAGCCACCGGGACAGCGAGGCCCAGTACTTC	CASSHRDSEAQYF
TRBV30	TRBD1	NA	TRBJ1-5	TGTGCCTGGAGTCCCCGACAGGGCGATCAGCCCCAGCATTTT	CAWSPRQGDQPQHF
TRBV5-4	TRBD1	NA	TRBJ2-7	TGTGCCAGCAGCGCCGCCTGGGACAGCTATTCCGAGCAGTACTTC	CASSAAWDSYSEQYF
TRBV1	NA	NA	TRBJ1-1	TGCACCAGTTTGAGGGGGGCTTTCTTT	CTSLRGAFF
TRBV29-1	TRBD1	NA	TRBJ1-2	TGCAGCGTCCCAGCTGGGGGGACAGACTATGGCTACACCTTC	CSVPAGGTDYGYTF
TRBV6-6	NA	NA	TRBJ1-6	TGTGCCAGCAACAGAGGGGGGGATAATTCACCCCTCCACTTT	CASNRGGDNSPLHF
TRBV27	NA	NA	TRBJ1-2	TGTGCCAGCAGTCCCCTCGGGTCCGACTATGGCTACACCTTC	CASSPLGSDYGYTF
TRBV7-9	TRBD1	NA	TRBJ2-5	TGTGCCAGCAGCAGAACGGGACAGGGCATTGAGACCCAGTACTTC	CASSRTGQGIETQYF
TRBV4-2	TRBD2	few	TRBJ2-3	TGTGCCAGCAGCCTGGGGACTAGCGGGGTAAATACGCAGTATTTT	CASSLGTSGVNTQYF
TRBV29-1	NA	NA	TRBJ2-4	TGCAGCGTTAACCCCAGGGGCGTCCTAGCCAAAAACATTCAGTACTTC	CSVNPRGVLAKNIQYF
TRBV4-1	NA	NA	TRBJ1-5	TGCGCCAGCAGCCAAGGGCGGGAACGGAACCGCAATCAGCCCCAGCATTTT	CASSQGRERNRNQPQHF
TRBV5-1	TRBD1	NA	TRBJ2-2	TGCGCCAGCAGCTTGGAGGCGACAGGGGCCGGGGAGCTGTTTTTT	CASSLEATGAGELFF
TRBV10-3	NA	once	TRBJ2-5	TGTGCCATCGGCAACCAAGAGACCCAGTACTTC	CAIGNQETQYF
TRBV30	NA	NA	TRBJ1-2	TGTGCCTGGAGTGTAAGGACTGGCTACACCTTC	CAWSVRTGYTF
TRBV5-6	TRBD1	NA	TRBJ2-7	TGTGCCAGCATCGCGGCCCCAGGGGGCGGCTACGAGCAGTACTTC	CASIAAPGGGYEQYF
TRBV9	NA	NA	TRBJ1-5	TGTGCCAGCAGTAGACAGGTCGATCAGCCCCAGCATTTT	CASSRQVDQPQHF
TRBV4-2	NA	NA	TRBJ1-5	TGTGCCAGCAGTCAAGACAGTCAGCCCCAGCATTTT	CASSQDSQPQHF
TRBV7-6	TRBD2	NA	TRBJ2-1	TGTGCCAGCAGTCAGCGGGGGAGCTCCTACAATGAGCAGTTCTTC	CASSQRGSSYNEQFF
TRBV4-1	NA	once	TRBJ1-1	TGCGCCAGCAGCCAAGAATTTAACAGAAGGAACACTGAAGCTTTCTTT	CASSQEFNRRNTEAFF
TRBV25-1	NA	once	TRBJ2-5	TGTGCCAGCAGTGAAGGTATAGGGGAGACCCAGTACTTC	CASSEGIGETQYF
TRBV7-9	NA	NA	TRBJ2-3	TGTGCCAGCATGGGCACTACAGATACGCAGTATTTT	CASMGTTDTQYF
TRBV29-1	NA	few	TRBJ2-1	TGCAGCGTTTTACGCGGAGACACCTACAATGAGCAGTTCTTC	CSVLRGDTYNEQFF
TRBV5-1	NA	few	TRBJ2-3	TGCGCCAGCAGCTTCGGGACTCTAGACACAGATACGCAGTATTTT	CASSFGTLDTDTQYF
TRBV7-2	TRBD2	NA	TRBJ2-7	TGTGCCAGCAGCTTAGTGCTAGCGGGGGGATACGAGCAGTACTTC	CASSLVLAGGYEQYF
TRBV5-1	NA	NA	TRBJ2-5	TGCGCCAGCAGCCTACAGGGATTCGGCCAAGAGACCCAGTACTTC	CASSLQGFGQETQYF
TRBV9	NA	NA	TRBJ2-5	TGTGCCAGCAGCGTAGGCCAGGGACAAGAGACCCAGTACTTC	CASSVGQGQETQYF
TRBV10-3	TRBD1	NA	TRBJ1-6	TGTGCCATCAGTGGGAGTGACAGGGATAATTCACCCCTCCACTTT	CAISGSDRDNSPLHF
TRBV29-1	TRBD1	NA	TRBJ2-7	TGCAGCGTCGAATCGACAGGGGGCTACGAGCAGTACTTC	CSVESTGGYEQYF
TRBV4-1	NA	NA	TRBJ1-6	TGCGCCAGCAGCCTCGAACGTGTGGGTAATTCACCCCTCCACTTT	CASSLERVGNSPLHF
TRBV2	NA	once	TRBJ2-3	TGTGCCAGCCGACTCACCCGGGAGACAGATACGCAGTATTTT	CASRLTRETDTQYF
TRBV30	NA	NA	TRBJ2-2	TGTGCCTGGGCCGGGACGGATAACACCGGGGAGCTGTTTTTT	CAWAGTDNTGELFF
TRBV9	NA	NA	TRBJ1-1	TGTGCCAGCAGCGTAGACGGGGTAGAGATCACTGAAGCTTTCTTT	CASSVDGVEITEAFF
TRBV7-7	TRBD1	NA	TRBJ2-7	TGTGCCAGCAGCCCGATTGAAGGGACAGGAGACTACGAGCAGTACTTC	CASSPIEGTGDYEQYF
TRBV25-1	NA	NA	TRBJ2-5	TGTGCCAGCAGTGAATTTGCCGAGACCCAGTACTTC	CASSEFAETQYF
TRBV29-1	TRBD1	NA	TRBJ2-2	TGCAGCGGGGTGGGACAGGGGGCGAACACCGGGGAGCTGTTTTTT	CSGVGQGANTGELFF
TRBV5-4	TRBD1	once	TRBJ2-3	TGTGCCAGCAGCGGGGGACAGATAGTCACAGATACGCAGTATTTT	CASSGGQIVTDTQYF
TRBV7-2	NA	few	TRBJ1-2	TGTGCCAGCAGCTTAAATCCAGGGGTTGGCTACACCTTC	CASSLNPGVGYTF
TRBV4-3	NA	few	TRBJ2-2	TGCGCCAGCAGCCAAGTTCAGGGGGGCTCTGGGGAGCTGTTTTTT	CASSQVQGGSGELFF
TRBV6-8	TRBD1	NA	TRBJ1-2	TGTGCCAGCAGAACCGGGACAGGGGGTTCGGATGGCTACACCTTC	CASRTGTGGSDGYTF